A single sample is the source of the 28 T cell receptor beta chains below, sequenced in a study of chronic HIV infection and antiretroviral therapy. In TCRdb, the 5' RACE reads were re-called with MiXCR into one record per CDR3 protein. The data hold fewer than 40,000 distinct CDR3 sequences, with 8% to 10% observed a single time. Sample: peripheral blood. These receptors originate from an adult who had HIV and had not received antiretroviral therapy, or was an uninfected healthy control (not recorded which).

Only a few counts were recorded for this clonotype. The chain couples TRBV27 to TRBJ1-5; D is ambiguous. Germline CDR1 MNHEY, CDR2 SMNVEV (reference sequence). V lost 1 base and J 0 bases, leaving 7 bases between the germline ends. This CDR3 is 15 amino acids long. CDR3 DNA sequence: TGTGCCAGCAGTTTATATGGGGTTAGCAATCAGCCCCAGCATTTT. This encodes CASSLYGVSNQPQHF.

Ten or more counts support this clonotype. V usage is TRBV29-1 and J usage is TRBJ2-3; TRBD1 agrees at 10 bases. V gave up 6 bases and J gave up 2 bases; unmatched junction bases: 11. CDR3 size: 16 residues. Germline values: CDR1 SQVTM, CDR2 ANQGSEA. The CDR3 region has the DNA TGCAGCGTCAAAAACGGGACAGGGGCAATCACAGATACGCAGTATTTT. It translates to CSVKNGTGAITDTQYF.

The rearrangement joins TRBV2 to TRBJ2-3, with D uncertain. CDR1 is SNHLY, CDR2 FYNNEI, per germline. V was clipped by 0 bases and J by 1 base, with 11 bases between them. This CDR3 has 16 residues. DNA of the CDR3: TGTGCCAGCAGTGAAGCGGACGACGTGCGCACAGATACGCAGTATTTT. Translated, it gives CASSEADDVRTDTQYF.

This clonotype was observed a handful of times. DNA for the CDR3: TGTGCCAGCAGCGCCTCACCCACTAGCGCCTACGAGCAGTACTTC. It encodes CASSASPTSAYEQYF. This rearrangement joins TRBV9 to TRBJ2-7; TRBD2 matches 7 bases. The CDR3 spans 15 residues. Germline V gene data show CDR1 as SGDLS and CDR2 as YYNGEE. The V segment lost 3 bases and the J segment 2 bases; nucleotides outside the gene matches: 8. The full variable domain, with the rest looked up from reference TRBV9 and TRBJ2-7, is DSGVTQTPKHLITATGQRVTLRCSPRSGDLSVYWYQQSLDQGLQFLIQYYNGEERAKGNILERFSAQQFPDLHSELNLSSLELGDSALYFCASSASPTSAYEQYFGPGTRLTVT.

This clonotype was counted at least ten times. This chain links TRBV28 with TRBJ2-7; 7 bases map to TRBD1. CDR1 and CDR2 (germline): MDHEN, SYDVKM. The CDR3 spans 12 residues. V was clipped by 9 bases and J by 1 base; unmatched bases: 3. This CDR3 reads CASRQGSYEQYF. The CDR3 DNA follows: TGTGCCAGTAGACAGGGATCCTACGAGCAGTACTTC. The variable domain in full, completed from reference TRBV28 and TRBJ2-7, reads DVKVTQSSRYLVKRTGEKVFLECVQDMDHENMFWYRQDPGLGLRLIYFSYDVKMKEKGDIPEGYSVSREKKERFSLILESASTNQTSMYLCASRQGSYEQYFGPGTRLTVT.

The chain couples TRBV6-1 to TRBJ2-1; 9 nucleotides agree with TRBD1. The V gene end was trimmed by 5 bases and the J gene end by 7 bases; junction bases not matched to a gene: 6. CDR3 size: 14 residues. Germline assignment: CDR1 MNHNS and CDR2 SASEGT. CDR3 bases: TGTGCCAGCAGTACCGGGACAGGGTTAAATGAGCAGTTCTTC. Protein: CASSTGTGLNEQFF.

This clonotype was observed at least ten times. This rearrangement joins TRBV12-3 or TRBV12-4 to TRBJ2-7, with D perhaps TRBD2 (6 bases). The CDR3 contains 14 residues. Trimming took 3 bases from V and 6 from J, leaving 15 bases between them. The CDR3 nucleotides are TGTGCCAGCAGTTTCGCGGATAGCGGTCTCGAGCAGTACTTC. Translation: CASSFADSGLEQYF.

In its sample, this clonotype was seen a few times. J is TRBJ2-1 and V is TRBV14; 8 bases match TRBD2. This CDR3 is 14 amino acids long. Germline CDR1 and CDR2: SGHDN and FVKESK. V dropped 2 bases and J dropped 6; count of bases not matched to a gene: 3. CDR3 sequence reads: CASSQRLARNEQFF. As DNA, the CDR3 is TGTGCCAGCAGCCAAAGACTAGCGCGCAATGAGCAGTTCTTC.

This clonotype came up a few times. The chain couples TRBV28 to TRBJ1-6; TRBD1 is a possible D gene (5 bases). The germline V gene encodes CDR1 MDHEN and CDR2 SYDVKM. V was trimmed by 8 bases and J by 7 bases, leaving 6 bases between them. The CDR3 spans 11 residues. CDR3 residues: CASRGNSPLHF. CDR3 nucleotide sequence: TGTGCCAGCCGGGGGAATTCACCCCTCCACTTT. The whole variable domain, remainder taken from reference TRBV28 and TRBJ1-6, is DVKVTQSSRYLVKRTGEKVFLECVQDMDHENMFWYRQDPGLGLRLIYFSYDVKMKEKGDIPEGYSVSREKKERFSLILESASTNQTSMYLCASRGNSPLHFGNGTRLTVT.

This clonotype has ten or more counts. This chain links TRBV20-1 with TRBJ2-1, with 10 bases matching TRBD2. The germline gives CDR1 DFQATT, CDR2 SNEGSKA (reference sequence). Trimming removed 3 bases from V and 8 bases from J; junction bases left unmatched: 7. The length of the CDR3 is 14 residues. CDR3 DNA: TGCAGTGCTAGGGTAGCGGGAGGTAACCATGAGCAGTTCTTC. Protein sequence: CSARVAGGNHEQFF.

On this clonotype: An end of the junction differs from the germline gene, which may be a read error. V is TRBV7-9 and J is TRBJ1-4; 9 bases match TRBD1. Per the germline V gene, CDR1 is SEHNR and CDR2 is FQNEAQ (reference sequence). The CDR3 contains 11 residues. The CDR3 here is CASSLGDRATF. The CDR3 nucleotides are TGTGCCAGCAGCTTAGGGGACAGGGCCACTTTT.

In its sample, this clonotype was seen a few times. The V gene is TRBV28, the J gene TRBJ2-3; D uncertain. The CDR3 covers 12 residues. The germline gives CDR1 MDHEN, CDR2 SYDVKM. V was cut by 5 bases and J by 4 bases, with 7 bases left in between. The CDR3 DNA reads TGTGCCAGCAGTAGTGAGTCAGATACGCAGTATTTT. This sequence encodes CASSSESDTQYF.

In its sample, this clonotype was seen many times. V gene TRBV20-1 combines with J gene TRBJ2-7; 7 nucleotides match TRBD1. Germline lookup yields CDR1 DFQATT and CDR2 SNEGSKA (reference sequence). V dropped 3 bases and J dropped 1; count of bases not matched to a gene: 12. The CDR3 length is 16 residues. CDR3 loop: CSASPSGTAFSYEQYF. DNA for the CDR3: TGCAGTGCTAGCCCCTCGGGGACAGCGTTTTCCTACGAGCAGTACTTC.

This clonotype is labeled as medium-sized. J is TRBJ2-2 and V is TRBV20-1; weak D call: TRBD1 (7 bases). Germline-derived CDR1 and CDR2 are DFQATT and SNEGSKA (reference sequence). CDR3 length: 14 residues. V shed 5 bases and J shed 3 bases, with 13 bases lying between them. CDR3 in amino acids: CSAAGGMDTGELFF. CDR3 sequence (DNA): TGCAGTGCTGCAGGGGGGATGGACACCGGGGAGCTGTTTTTT.

This clonotype has at least ten counts. The V call is TRBV7-2, the J call TRBJ2-7; weak D call: TRBD2 (6 bases). CDR3 size: 14 residues. V lost 6 bases, J lost 0 bases, and 12 bases lay in between. The germline gives CDR1 SGHTA, CDR2 FQGNSA. CDR3: CASRPGTFSYEQYF. DNA for the CDR3: TGTGCCAGCAGACCCGGGACTTTCTCCTACGAGCAGTACTTC.

This clonotype has a count of ten or more. The chain combines TRBV2 with TRBJ2-1; the D gene is possibly TRBD1 (5 bases). With 4 bases removed from V and 6 bases from J, the gap between germline ends came to 13 bases. The V gene's germline CDR1 is SNHLY and CDR2 FYNNEI. The CDR3 length is 14 residues. Here the CDR3 DNA reads TGTGCCAGCAGTGTATCGAGTAGGGGCAATGAGCAGTTCTTC. This encodes CASSVSSRGNEQFF.

This clonotype has ten or more counts. This rearrangement joins TRBV2 to TRBJ2-3, with 11 bases aligning to TRBD2. Germline V CDR1 and CDR2: SNHLY, FYNNEI. The CDR3 loop spans 15 amino acids. The ends lost 6 bases at V and 0 bases at J; junction bases unmatched: 2. In DNA, the CDR3 is TGTGCCAGCAGGAGACTAGCGGGGAGCACAGATACGCAGTATTTT. It specifies CASRRLAGSTDTQYF.

This clonotype has more than one count but fewer than ten. V is TRBV6-2 or TRBV6-3 and J is TRBJ2-3, with TRBD1 matching over 8 bases. CDR1 and CDR2 from the germline V gene are MNHEY and SVGEGT. The CDR3 extends over 16 amino acids. With V trimmed by 6 bases and J by 0 bases, 8 bases remained unmatched. The CDR3 region has the DNA TGTGCCAGCAGGCCCGGGACAGGCTCTAGCACAGATACGCAGTATTTT. Translated, it gives CASRPGTGSSTDTQYF.

The sample holds many counts of this clonotype. The chain carries TRBV25-1 and TRBJ2-5; 8 positions agree with TRBD2. Germline assignment: CDR1 MGHDK and CDR2 SYGVNS. The CDR3 spans 15 residues. The J segment lost 4 bases and the V segment lost 3 bases, leaving 7 bases of the junction unmatched. The CDR3 sequence: CASSDESGRGETQYF. The CDR3 DNA reads TGTGCCAGCAGTGATGAGAGCGGGAGAGGAGAGACCCAGTACTTC.

There are many counts of this clonotype. This rearrangement joins TRBV28 to TRBJ2-1, with D maybe TRBD2 (5 bases). V gave up 5 bases and J gave up 9 bases, with 8 bases separating them. The CDR3 extends over 11 amino acids. Germline loops: CDR1 MDHEN, CDR2 SYDVKM. CDR3 residues: CASSLEGEQFF. The DNA of the CDR3 is TGTGCCAGCAGTCTAGAGGGTGAGCAGTTCTTC.

This chain connects TRBV28 to TRBJ2-7; no definite D call. The CDR3 runs 13 residues. Trimming stripped 4 bases from V and 2 bases from J, with 9 bases between. Germline lookup yields CDR1 MDHEN and CDR2 SYDVKM. The CDR3 DNA is TGTGCCAGCAGTTACGACGGCCCCTACGAGCAGTACTTC. Residues: CASSYDGPYEQYF.

This clonotype was seen more than once but under ten times. In nucleotides, the CDR3 is TGTGCCAGCAGCCTACTAGCGGGAGATGGGAGTGAGCAGTTCTTC. Amino acids: CASSLLAGDGSEQFF. The chain uses TRBV7-9 and TRBJ2-1; TRBD2 matches 11 bases. Germline V gene data show CDR1 as SEHNR and CDR2 as FQNEAQ (reference sequence). This CDR3 is 15 amino acids long. J lost 9 bases, V lost 5 bases, and 9 bases had no gene match. Together with reference TRBV7-9 and TRBJ2-1, the CDR3 gives the full variable domain: DTGVSQNPRHKITKRGQNVTFRCDPISEHNRLYWYRQTLGQGPEFLTYFQNEAQLEKSRLLSDRFSAERPKGSFSTLEIQRTEQGDSAMYLCASSLLAGDGSEQFFGPGTRLTVL.

This clonotype turned up a few times. CDR3 loop: CASSLGREGLFGYTF. Written as DNA, the CDR3 is TGTGCCAGCAGTCTCGGACGAGAGGGGTTGTTTGGCTACACCTTC. The chain links TRBV12-3 or TRBV12-4 to TRBJ1-2; possibly TRBD1 for D (5 bases). The CDR3 runs 15 residues. V was shortened by 5 bases and J by 7 bases, with 20 bases between the two germline ends.

CDR3 DNA sequence: TGTGCCAGCAGGGCGACAGGGGCGTGGGAAGCTTTCTTT. Amino acids: CASRATGAWEAFF. The rearrangement joins TRBV28 to TRBJ1-1; 8 bases are shared with TRBD1. Germline values: CDR1 MDHEN, CDR2 SYDVKM. The CDR3 extends over 13 amino acids. Trimming cost V 6 bases and J 8 bases; bases outside gene matches: 8.

This clonotype was observed many times. The genes are TRBV3-1 and TRBJ2-2; 11 nucleotides match TRBD1. The CDR3 has 19 residues. In germline, CDR1 is LGHDT, CDR2 YNNKEL (reference sequence). V lost 3 bases, J lost 6 bases, and 15 bases stayed unmatched. The CDR3 region has the DNA TGTGCCAGCAGCCACGCCTTGGGACAGGGGGACCGAAGGGCCGGGGAGCTGTTTTTT. Protein product: CASSHALGQGDRRAGELFF.

This clonotype was observed at least ten times. The chain is built from TRBV9 and TRBJ2-2; D possibly corresponds to TRBD1 (5 bases). Germline values: CDR1 SGDLS, CDR2 YYNGEE. Trimming pared 2 bases from V and 5 bases from J, leaving 7 bases between. This CDR3 is 13 amino acids long. The CDR3 spells CASSVDRTGELFF. CDR3 in DNA: TGTGCCAGCAGCGTCGACAGAACCGGGGAGCTGTTTTTT.

By proportion, this clonotype is medium-sized. The chain has TRBV28 and TRBJ2-7; a weak D match, TRBD1 (6 bases). The germline V and J ends were trimmed by 2 bases and 4 bases, with 12 bases remaining between them. The CDR3 totals 14 residues. The germline gives CDR1 MDHEN, CDR2 SYDVKM. CDR3 sequence reads: CASSLAQGPYEQYF. In nucleotides, the CDR3 is TGTGCCAGCAGTTTAGCCCAGGGGCCGTACGAGCAGTACTTC.

This chain uses TRBV5-1 with TRBJ2-7; perhaps TRBD1 as D (6 bases). From germline, CDR1 is SGHRS and CDR2 YFSETQ. V lost 5 bases, J lost 2 bases, and 11 bases lay in between. The CDR3 is made up of 13 amino acids. This CDR3 is CASSNTGTYEQYF. The CDR3 coding sequence is TGCGCCAGCAGTAACACAGGGACCTACGAGCAGTACTTC.